This is a list of T cell receptor beta chains from one sample in a study of control samples from healthy donors and cancer patients. Here immunoSEQ multiplex PCR was the method, and the copy in TCRdb shows in-frame clones only, minus some. Of 120,000 or so clones listed, around 87% are singletons. Sequences were obtained from blood. The receptors originated from a man in his fifties or sixties in good health. Both conserved end residues are part of each CDR3.

TRBV7-2	CASSLGIGALPQHF
TRBV19	CASNLQFVNQPQHF
TRBV9	CASSVDGYSGNTIYF
TRBV18	CASSAGPPLSGQPQHF
TRBV11-2	CASSLVGGGADEQYF
TRBV2	CASSNAAGTGGGGYTF
TRBV6-5	CATGAAYQETQYF
TRBV6-1	CASSGQTQINNSPLHF
TRBV6-6	CASSWDLRDEAFF
TRBV4-1	CASSQDLNRNIQYF
TRBV6-6	CASSLGQAGELFF
TRBV19	CASSPGTGGFGTEAFF
TRBV7-8	CASGRWGPTDTQYF
TRBV11-2	CASSWDYQSTEAFF
TRBV5-1	CASSLLGLTEAFF
TRBV7-9	CASSLVGLDEKLFF
TRBV7-7	CASSLSRNTEAFF
TRBV19	CASSLNRGSKNIQYF
TRBV6-5	CASRSPGLSSYEQYF
TRBV24-1	CATRGPGMNTEAFF
TRBV12-3/TRBV12-4	CASSFSMGPQHF
TRBV28	CASSLPSGGAHEQYF